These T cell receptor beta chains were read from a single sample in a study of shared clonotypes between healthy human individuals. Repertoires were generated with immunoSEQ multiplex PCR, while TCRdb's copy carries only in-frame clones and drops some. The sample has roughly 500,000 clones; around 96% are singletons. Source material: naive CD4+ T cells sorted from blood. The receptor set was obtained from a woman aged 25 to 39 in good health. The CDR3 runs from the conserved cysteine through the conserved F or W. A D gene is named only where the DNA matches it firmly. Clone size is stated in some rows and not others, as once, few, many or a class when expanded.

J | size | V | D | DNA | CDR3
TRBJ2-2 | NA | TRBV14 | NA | TGTGCCAGCAGCCAACGTAGGCTCCCCGGGGAGCTGTTTTTT | CASSQRRLPGELFF
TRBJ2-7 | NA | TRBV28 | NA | TGTGCCAGCAGCCCGGGGTGGGGGACGGCCGGATCCTCCGAGCAGTACTTC | CASSPGWGTAGSSEQYF
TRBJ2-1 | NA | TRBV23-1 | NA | TGCGCCACTCCCCGGTCCCGCAATGAGCAGTTCTTC | CATPRSRNEQFF
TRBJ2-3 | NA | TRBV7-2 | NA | TGTGCCAGCAGACAAACCGTTGGGGATACGCAGTATTTT | CASRQTVGDTQYF
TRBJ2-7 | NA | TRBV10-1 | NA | TGCGCCAGCAGTGAAGGAGGAGGACCCTACGAGCAGTACTTC | CASSEGGGPYEQYF
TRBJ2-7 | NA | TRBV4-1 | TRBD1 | TGCGCCAGCAGCCAACCGGGACAGGTGGGCGAGCAGTACTTC | CASSQPGQVGEQYF
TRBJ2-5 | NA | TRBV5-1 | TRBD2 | TGCGCCAGCAGCCAAGACTTAGGACTAGCGGGAGTAGAGACCCAGTACTTC | CASSQDLGLAGVETQYF
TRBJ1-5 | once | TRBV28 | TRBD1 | TGTGCCAGCTTTGGGACAGGGGGCACGTATCAGCCCCAGCATTTT | CASFGTGGTYQPQHF
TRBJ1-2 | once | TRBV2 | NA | TGTGCCAGCAGTGACGAAGACTATGGCTACACCTTC | CASSDEDYGYTF
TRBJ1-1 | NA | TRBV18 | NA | TGTGCCAGCTCCGTTACAGGGAGCACTGAAGCTTTCTTT | CASSVTGSTEAFF
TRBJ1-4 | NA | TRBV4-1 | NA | TGCGCCAGCAGCCAAGGACAGAGCCTTGGTGAAAAACTGTTTTTT | CASSQGQSLGEKLFF
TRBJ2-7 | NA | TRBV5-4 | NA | TGTGCCAGCAGCACCGAACTAGTCGCCTACGAGCAGTACTTC | CASSTELVAYEQYF
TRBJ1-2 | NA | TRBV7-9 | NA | TGTGCCAGCAGCGTCGGTGGTGGCTACACCTTC | CASSVGGGYTF
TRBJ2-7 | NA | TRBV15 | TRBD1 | TGTGCCACCAGCCGAGGGACAGAGCCCTACGAGCAGTACTTC | CATSRGTEPYEQYF
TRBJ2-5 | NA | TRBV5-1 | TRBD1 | TGCGCCAGCAGCTTGGCGCAGCAGGGGGCAAGGGAGACCCAGTACTTC | CASSLAQQGARETQYF
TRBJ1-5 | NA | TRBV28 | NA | TGTGCCAGCAGACCCCGAGTCTTCCCCCAGCATTTT | CASRPRVFPQHF
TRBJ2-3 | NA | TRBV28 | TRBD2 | TGTGCCAGCAGTTTAGCAACTTCCCGACTAGCGGGAGGCATAACAGATACGCAGTATTTT | CASSLATSRLAGGITDTQYF
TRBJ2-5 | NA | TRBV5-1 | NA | TGCGCCAGCAGCCGGCGCCGGGACAATAAAGAGACCCAGTACTTC | CASSRRRDNKETQYF
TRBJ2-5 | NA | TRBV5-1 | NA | TGCGCCAGCAGCTTCACGTCCGTACCCCAAGAGACCCAGTACTTC | CASSFTSVPQETQYF
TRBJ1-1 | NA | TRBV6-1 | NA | TGTGCCAGCAGTGACGAGACTGAAGCTTTCTTT | CASSDETEAFF
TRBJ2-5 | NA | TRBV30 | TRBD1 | TGTGCCTGGAGCGACGCCGGGACAGGGACACATGCGACCCAGTACTTC | CAWSDAGTGTHATQYF
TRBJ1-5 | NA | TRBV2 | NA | TGTGCCAGCAGTACCAACCGAAATAGCAATCAGCCCCAGCATTTT | CASSTNRNSNQPQHF
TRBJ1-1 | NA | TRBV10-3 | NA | TGTGCCATCAGCGCCGCAGAGGAGATGCCTGAAGCTTTCTTT | CAISAAEEMPEAFF
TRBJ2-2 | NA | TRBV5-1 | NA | TGCGCCAGCAGCTTGGTAGGGCAGTCTACGGAGCTGTTTTTT | CASSLVGQSTELFF
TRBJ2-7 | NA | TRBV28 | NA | TGTGCCAGCGGCCCGAGAGCGGTCTTCTCCTACGAGCAGTACTTC | CASGPRAVFSYEQYF
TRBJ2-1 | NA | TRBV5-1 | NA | TGCGCCAGCAGTGAGCCAGGTAATGAGCAGTTCTTC | CASSEPGNEQFF
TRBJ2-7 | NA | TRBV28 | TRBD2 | TGTGCCAGCAGTTTCAGCGGGAACTACGAGCAGTACTTC | CASSFSGNYEQYF
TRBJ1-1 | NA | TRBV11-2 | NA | TGTGCCAGCAGCGAAGCTGGACATCTGTCTGAAGCTTTCTTT | CASSEAGHLSEAFF
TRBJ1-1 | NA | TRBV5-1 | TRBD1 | TGCGCCAGCAACCTTTTAGGACAGGCGAACACTGAAGCTTTCTTT | CASNLLGQANTEAFF
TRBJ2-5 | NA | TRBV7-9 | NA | TGTGCCAGCAGCTTAGTCCAGGTCGGGACCCAGTACTTC | CASSLVQVGTQYF
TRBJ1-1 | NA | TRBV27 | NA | TGTGCCAGCAGAACGGGGGGGACTGAAGCTTTCTTT | CASRTGGTEAFF
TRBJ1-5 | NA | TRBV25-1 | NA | TGTGCCAGAACTCAGGACAGTCCAAGCCCCCAGCATTTT | CARTQDSPSPQHF
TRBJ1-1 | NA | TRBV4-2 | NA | TGTGCCAGCAGCCAAGTTTTCGGGGGGAGGACTGAAGCTTTCTTT | CASSQVFGGRTEAFF
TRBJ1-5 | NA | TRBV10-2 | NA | TGCGCCAGCAGTGAGGCGGAGAAAGGTGGGCCCCAGCATTTT | CASSEAEKGGPQHF
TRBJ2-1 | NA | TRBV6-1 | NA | TGTGCCAGCAGTGATACGACTCCCTCTCCCTACAATGAGCAGTTCTTC | CASSDTTPSPYNEQFF
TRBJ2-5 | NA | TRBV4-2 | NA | TGTGCCAGCAGCCAAGTAGGGCGGGTTCAAGAGACCCAGTACTTC | CASSQVGRVQETQYF
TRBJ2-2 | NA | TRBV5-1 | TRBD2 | TGCGCCAGCAGCTTGGGACTAGCTGAGAACACCGGGGAGCTGTTTTTT | CASSLGLAENTGELFF
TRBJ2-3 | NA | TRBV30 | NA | TGTGCCTGGATCGCTGGCGGGGCGGGGGATACGCAGTATTTT | CAWIAGGAGDTQYF
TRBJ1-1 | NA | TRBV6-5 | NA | TGTGCCACCCGGAGGGTTGGTCTGAACACTGAAGCTTTCTTT | CATRRVGLNTEAFF
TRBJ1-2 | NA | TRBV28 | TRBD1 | TGTGCCAGCATCAAAGGGACAGGGAGTGGCTACACCTTC | CASIKGTGSGYTF